Listed here are 15 T cell receptor beta chains from one sample, sequenced in a study of Tregs in tolerant kidney transplant recipients. Clones were read by immunoSEQ multiplex PCR, and TCRdb kept only the in-frame ones, dropping some. The data hold fewer than 100,000 clones, with roughly 93% observed a single time. The specimen comprised CD4+ T cells from blood, sampled before the transplant. The receptors were gathered from a human donor who received a combined kidney and bone marrow transplant.

The genes are TRBV2 and TRBJ2-3; TRBD2 is a possible D gene (7 bases). The CDR3 loop spans 18 amino acids. V was shortened by 2 bases and J by 5 bases, with 23 bases between the two germline ends. Germline lookup yields CDR1 SNHLY and CDR2 FYNNEI. The CDR3 sequence is CASSERGGGLFGKDTQYF. The DNA for the CDR3 is TGTGCCAGCAGTGAAAGGGGGGGTGGACTATTCGGTAAAGATACGCAGTATTTT.

This chain uses TRBV6-6 with TRBJ2-7, with TRBD2 identical over 8 bases. Germline CDR1 reads MNHNY; CDR2 reads SVGAGI (reference sequence). The trim removed 6 bases at V and 5 bases at J, leaving 12 bases unmatched. The CDR3 extends over 15 amino acids. The CDR3 coding sequence is TGTGCCAGCAGCTTCAGCGGGAGTAAAATTAACGAGCAGTACTTC. This codes for CASSFSGSKINEQYF.

The genes are TRBV15 and TRBJ2-1; 8 bases are a match to TRBD1. Germline V lookup: CDR1 LNHNV, CDR2 YYDKDF (reference sequence). The trim removed 0 bases at V and 8 bases at J, leaving 9 bases unmatched. The CDR3 totals 16 residues. CDR3 sequence reads: CATSRDDRGFLHEQFF. CDR3 nucleotides: TGTGCCACCAGCAGAGATGACAGGGGCTTTCTACATGAGCAGTTCTTC. Complete variable domain (other parts from reference TRBV15 and TRBJ2-1): DAMVIQNPRYQVTQFGKPVTLSCSQTLNHNVMYWYQQKSSQAPKLLFHYYDKDFNNEADTPDNFQSRRPNTSFCFLDIRSPGLGDTAMYLCATSRDDRGFLHEQFFGPGTRLTVL.

The chain carries TRBV11-2 and TRBJ2-2; weak D call: TRBD1 (5 bases). CDR1 is SGHAT, CDR2 FQNNGV, per germline. The CDR3 is 17 amino acids. V lost 0 bases and J lost 4, with 15 bases in between. CDR3 amino acids: CASSLERGSGITGELFF. The CDR3 nucleotides are TGTGCCAGCAGCTTAGAACGTGGGTCAGGGATCACCGGGGAGCTGTTTTTT. Drawing the rest from reference TRBV11-2 and TRBJ2-2, the complete variable domain is EAGVAQSPRYKIIEKRQSVAFWCNPISGHATLYWYQQILGQGPKLLIQFQNNGVVDDSQLPKDRFSAERLKGVDSTLKIQPAKLEDSAVYLCASSLERGSGITGELFFGEGSRLTVL.

This sequence joins TRBV7-6 and TRBJ2-3; TRBD2 agrees at 9 bases. Germline V gene sequence: CDR1 SGHVS, CDR2 FNYEAQ. The V gene end was trimmed by 2 bases and the J gene end by 5 bases; junction bases not matched to a gene: 8. The CDR3 is made up of 16 amino acids. The DNA for the CDR3 is TGTGCCAGCAGCTTAAGCGCGGGGGGGCCTAAAGATACGCAGTATTTT. Its protein is CASSLSAGGPKDTQYF.

The chain links TRBV11-2 to TRBJ2-1, with 8 bases lining up with TRBD1. V gave up 5 bases and J gave up 0 bases; unmatched junction bases: 6. Germline CDR1 and CDR2: SGHAT and FQNNGV. This CDR3 is built from 16 residues. The CDR3 DNA reads as TGTGCCAGCAGCGGGGGACAGGCCCGCTCCTACAATGAGCAGTTCTTC. The encoded protein is CASSGGQARSYNEQFF.

In regard to this clone: Other DNA sequences in the sample encode the same CDR3. CDR3 nucleotides: TGCGCCAGCAGTTTACGACAGGGGTTGAATAATTCACCCCTCCACTTT. It yields the protein CASSLRQGLNNSPLHF. The V call is TRBV4-1, the J call TRBJ1-6, with 8 bases identical to TRBD1. The CDR3 length is 16 residues. J gave up 5 bases and V 6 bases, and 9 bases lay outside the gene matches. CDR1 and CDR2 from the germline V gene are MGHRA and YSYEKL.

The chain combines TRBV27 with TRBJ1-1, with TRBD1 identical over 8 bases. This CDR3 comprises 13 residues. Germline CDR1 reads MNHEY; CDR2 reads SMNVEV (reference sequence). V lost 5 bases and J lost 10; bases outside the gene matches: 9. CDR3 sequence reads: CASSRGTGSGAFF. DNA for the CDR3: TGTGCCAGCAGTAGGGGGACAGGTAGTGGAGCTTTCTTT.

The rearrangement joins TRBV6-5 to TRBJ1-2; the match to TRBD1 covers 8 bases. Looked up from germline, CDR1 is MNHEY and CDR2 is SVGAGI. The trim removed 7 bases at V and 2 bases at J, leaving 3 bases unmatched. This CDR3 region has 13 residues. For the CDR3, the DNA is TGTGCCAGCACCCGGACAGGGAACTATGGCTACACCTTC. Protein product: CASTRTGNYGYTF.

The rearrangement uses TRBV7-2 and TRBJ2-7; 7 nucleotides agree with TRBD1. J lost 2 bases, V lost 5 bases, and 6 bases had no gene match. Germline V lookup: CDR1 SGHTA, CDR2 FQGNSA. The CDR3 extends over 14 amino acids. The CDR3 DNA reads as TGTGCCAGCAGCCTCCGACAGGGAACCTACGAGCAGTACTTC. This encodes CASSLRQGTYEQYF.

The V gene is TRBV5-4, the J gene TRBJ2-2, with D possibly TRBD1 on 6 matching bases. This CDR3 has 15 amino acids. V was cut by 2 bases and J by 4 bases, with 12 bases left in between. Germline CDR1 and CDR2: SGHNT and YYREEE (reference sequence). The CDR3 spells CASSFGQPPTGELFF. The CDR3 DNA is TGTGCCAGCAGCTTCGGACAGCCACCCACCGGGGAGCTGTTTTTT.

This rearrangement joins TRBV4-3 to TRBJ2-7; weak D call: TRBD2 (6 bases). Germline-derived CDR1 and CDR2 are LGHNA and YSLEER. Trimming cost V 4 bases and J 0 bases, with 16 bases left between them. This CDR3 region has 16 residues. CDR3 sequence: CASSLDGTSTSYEQYF. CDR3 DNA: TGCGCCAGCAGCCTCGACGGGACTTCCACCTCCTACGAGCAGTACTTC.

This clone was counted a single time. The genes are TRBV30 and TRBJ1-2; TRBD1 is a possible D gene (5 bases). The CDR3 runs 16 residues. The germline CDR1 and CDR2 sequences are GTSNPN and SVGIG (reference sequence). With 2 bases removed from V and 5 bases from J, the gap between germline ends came to 21 bases. CDR3 in DNA: TGTGCCTGGAGTCCGAAGGGGTACATCCCAAAGTATGGCTACACCTTC. Translation gives CAWSPKGYIPKYGYTF.

The V call is TRBV19, the J call TRBJ1-2; 9 nucleotides agree with TRBD1. V was clipped by 5 bases and J by 8 bases; unmatched bases: 12. The CDR3 runs 15 residues. Germline V gene lookup returns CDR1 LNHDA and CDR2 SQIVND (reference sequence). Written as DNA, the CDR3 is TGTGCCAGTAGTCTCCAGGCGACAGGGGGTCTCGGCTACACCTTC. This codes for CASSLQATGGLGYTF.

The V call is TRBV7-2, the J call TRBJ2-1, with a tentative D call TRBD2 (5 bases). This CDR3 is built from 15 residues. V gave up 2 bases and J gave up 5 bases, with 13 bases separating them. The germline gives CDR1 SGHTA, CDR2 FQGNSA. The CDR3 DNA follows: TGTGCCAGCAGCTTAAGGGTGCTAGCCCACAATGAGCAGTTCTTC. This gives the protein CASSLRVLAHNEQFF.